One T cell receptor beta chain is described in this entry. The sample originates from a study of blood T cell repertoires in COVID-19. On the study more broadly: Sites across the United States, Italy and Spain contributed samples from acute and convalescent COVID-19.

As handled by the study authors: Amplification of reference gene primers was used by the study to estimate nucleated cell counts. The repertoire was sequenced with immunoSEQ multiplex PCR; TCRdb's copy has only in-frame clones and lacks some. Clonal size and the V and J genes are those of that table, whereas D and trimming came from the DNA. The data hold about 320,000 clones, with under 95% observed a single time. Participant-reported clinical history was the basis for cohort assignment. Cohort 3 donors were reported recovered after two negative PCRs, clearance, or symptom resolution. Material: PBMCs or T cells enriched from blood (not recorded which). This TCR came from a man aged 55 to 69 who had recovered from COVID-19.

CDR3 coding DNA: TGTGCCAGCAGCTTAGGTGGCTCGCATACAGAGACCCAGTACTTC. Amino acids: CASSLGGSHTETQYF. V is TRBV11-3 and J is TRBJ2-5; D ambiguous. CDR3 length: 15 amino acids. Germline V CDR1 and CDR2: SGHNT, YENEEA. Trimming shortened V by 1 base and J by 4 bases, and 13 bases separated the two germline ends.